Shown below are 26 T cell receptor beta chains from a single sample sequenced in a study of shared clonotypes between healthy human individuals. The protocol was immunoSEQ multiplex PCR, while the TCRdb copy is restricted to in-frame clones and leaves out a portion. The sample lists around 300,000 clones, around 86% occurring once. The specimen was memory CD8+ T cells sorted from blood. Subset noted: CD45RO+ cells pooled with CCR7-negative TemRA cells. All receptors derive from a young man in good health.

This chain uses TRBV11-2 with TRBJ1-1; 8 bases are shared with TRBD1. Germline CDR1 SGHAT, CDR2 FQNNGV. This CDR3 is built from 13 residues. The V and J ends lost 7 bases and 5 bases, in that order; junction bases with no gene match: 6. CDR3 protein: CASIFTGGTEAFF. The CDR3 DNA sequence: TGTGCCAGCATCTTTACAGGGGGGACTGAAGCTTTCTTT.

The chain is built from TRBV6-1 and TRBJ1-5; the match to TRBD1 covers 9 bases. V was clipped by 1 base and J by 6 bases; unmatched bases: 4. The germline gives CDR1 MNHNS, CDR2 SASEGT. The CDR3 is 15 residues long. Here the CDR3 DNA reads TGTGCCAGCAGTGAAGGAGGGACAGGGCTTCAGCCCCAGCATTTT. Translating it yields CASSEGGTGLQPQHF.

The chain carries TRBV5-6 and TRBJ1-1; D not resolved. The germline V and J ends were trimmed by 4 bases and 1 base, with 17 bases remaining between them. CDR1 is SGHDT and CDR2 is YYEEEE in the germline V gene. The CDR3 spans 16 residues. CDR3: CASSRPFGGPNTEAFF. CDR3 nucleotides: TGTGCCAGCAGCCGGCCGTTCGGCGGTCCGAACACTGAAGCTTTCTTT.

This clone appeared a single time. This chain joins TRBV7-2 and TRBJ1-1; D remains unclear. The CDR3 length is 15 residues. Trimming shortened V by 5 bases and J by 4 bases, and 17 bases separated the two germline ends. The germline gives CDR1 SGHTA, CDR2 FQGNSA. CDR3 sequence (DNA): TGTGCCAGCAGCCTAAACAGCATTTTAACCACTGAAGCTTTCTTT. It encodes CASSLNSILTTEAFF.

The chain couples TRBV15 to TRBJ2-2; 9 bases are a match to TRBD2. The CDR3 loop spans 13 amino acids. CDR1 and CDR2 from the germline V gene are LNHNV and YYDKDF (reference sequence). Trimming removed 11 bases from V and 4 bases from J; junction bases left unmatched: 5. The CDR3 DNA reads as TGTGCCTCCGGGACTAGCCTCACCGGGGAGCTGTTTTTT. This codes for CASGTSLTGELFF.

The chain links TRBV28 to TRBJ1-1; possible D gene TRBD1, 6 bases. The CDR3 totals 16 residues. CDR1 and CDR2 (germline): MDHEN, SYDVKM. Trimming shortened V by 3 bases and J by 2 bases, and 16 bases separated the two germline ends. This CDR3 is CASSFGDTTPNTEAFF. CDR3 DNA: TGTGCCAGCAGTTTTGGGGACACTACTCCAAACACTGAAGCTTTCTTT.

This chain connects TRBV11-2 to TRBJ2-2, with D unresolved. With 5 bases removed from V and 7 bases from J, the gap between germline ends came to 11 bases. Germline-derived CDR1 and CDR2 are SGHAT and FQNNGV. The CDR3 is made up of 13 amino acids. The CDR3 DNA follows: TGTGCCAGCAGCGATAGATACAACGGGGAGCTGTTTTTT. Protein: CASSDRYNGELFF.

The V gene is TRBV9, the J gene TRBJ2-7, with TRBD2 matching 9 bases. There are 13 residues in the CDR3. Germline trimming cut 0 bases from V and 11 bases from J; bases unmatched to any gene: 6. Per germline, CDR1 SGDLS and CDR2 YYNGEE. The CDR3 region has the DNA TGTGCCAGCAGCGTAGCCCTAAGCGGGGGGAAGTACTTC. Protein product: CASSVALSGGKYF.

The rearrangement uses TRBV6-5 and TRBJ2-7, with 8 bases aligning to TRBD1. Germline lookup yields CDR1 MNHEY and CDR2 SVGAGI. After removal of 4 bases from V and 2 bases from J, the junction contained 7 bases not matched to a gene. This CDR3 contains 15 residues. CDR3 DNA: TGTGCCAGCAGTTCCGCCTGGACAGGGACCTACGAGCAGTACTTC. Its translation is CASSSAWTGTYEQYF.

J is TRBJ2-2 and V is TRBV28; 7 bases fit TRBD1. CDR3 length: 14 residues. CDR1 and CDR2 (germline): MDHEN, SYDVKM. Trimming cost V 6 bases and J 6 bases; bases outside gene matches: 7. In DNA form, the CDR3 reads TGTGCCAGCAGACGGACAGGTCTGGCCGGGGAGCTGTTTTTT. Translating gives CASRRTGLAGELFF.

The V gene is TRBV25-1, the J gene TRBJ2-7, with TRBD1 matching 11 bases. J was trimmed by 6 bases and V by 2 bases; bases with no gene match: 6. Germline lookup yields CDR1 MGHDK and CDR2 SYGVNS. The CDR3 loop spans 15 amino acids. CDR3 amino acids: CASSEVGQGAGEQYF. In DNA, the CDR3 is TGTGCCAGCAGTGAAGTCGGACAGGGGGCGGGCGAGCAGTACTTC.

The CDR3 DNA is TGTGCCAGCAGTTACTTACTAGGCGAGCTAGATACGCAGTATTTT. Translated: CASSYLLGELDTQYF. This chain uses TRBV6-5 with TRBJ2-3; the D gene is possibly TRBD2 (5 bases). The V gene's germline CDR1 is MNHEY and CDR2 SVGAGI. This CDR3 contains 15 residues. Trimming took 1 base from V and 5 from J, leaving 13 bases between them.

The J gene is TRBJ1-1, the V gene TRBV7-9, with TRBD1 matching 8 bases. CDR3 size: 17 residues. J gave up 4 bases and V 5 bases, and 15 bases lay outside the gene matches. The germline V gene encodes CDR1 SEHNR and CDR2 FQNEAQ (reference sequence). The CDR3 is CASSTNSRGPWSTEAFF. In DNA, the CDR3 is TGTGCCAGCAGCACTAATAGCAGGGGGCCGTGGTCCACTGAAGCTTTCTTT.

The chain links TRBV13 to TRBJ2-7; D perhaps matches TRBD1 (5 bases). Germline values: CDR1 PRHDT, CDR2 FYEKMQ (reference sequence). Trimming took 0 bases from V and 3 from J, leaving 12 bases between them. CDR3 length equals 15 residues. The CDR3 sequence is CASSLGQGPHYEQYF. The CDR3 DNA reads as TGTGCCAGCAGCTTAGGGCAGGGTCCTCACTACGAGCAGTACTTC.

This chain joins TRBV6-5 and TRBJ2-5; D might be TRBD1 (6 bases). Germline V gene lookup returns CDR1 MNHEY and CDR2 SVGAGI. The CDR3 has 14 amino acids. V lost 2 bases, J lost 4 bases, and 11 bases lay in between. The CDR3 protein is CASSYVGTSETQYF. CDR3 nucleotide sequence: TGTGCCAGCAGTTACGTAGGGACATCAGAGACCCAGTACTTC.

The chain employs TRBV28 and TRBJ1-2; no firm D call. Trimming took 2 bases from V and 0 from J, leaving 10 bases between them. Germline V gene lookup returns CDR1 MDHEN and CDR2 SYDVKM. This CDR3 region has 15 residues. The CDR3 sequence: CASSLPPGTNYGYTF. For the CDR3, the DNA is TGTGCCAGCAGTTTACCACCGGGAACTAACTATGGCTACACCTTC.

The genes are TRBV27 and TRBJ2-7; D is unclear. CDR3 size: 13 residues. Trimming left V 2 bases short and J 2 bases short, with 7 bases between. From germline, CDR1 is MNHEY and CDR2 SMNVEV (reference sequence). CDR3 coding DNA: TGTGCCAGCAGTTTAATTGCAACCTACGAGCAGTACTTC. This translates into CASSLIATYEQYF.

This chain links TRBV7-9 with TRBJ2-1, with TRBD2 identical over 7 bases. Germline values: CDR1 SEHNR, CDR2 FQNEAQ (reference sequence). The CDR3 totals 15 residues. Trimming cost V 5 bases and J 5 bases; bases outside gene matches: 9. Here the CDR3 reads CASSPFAGVHNEQFF. The DNA for the CDR3 is TGTGCCAGCAGCCCCTTCGCGGGAGTGCACAATGAGCAGTTCTTC.

V and J are TRBV6-1 and TRBJ1-5; a possible D gene is TRBD1 (5 bases). Deletions cut 2 bases from V and 11 bases from J, with 13 bases between. CDR3 length: 13 residues. Germline V gives CDR1 MNHNS, CDR2 SASEGT. In nucleotides, the CDR3 is TGTGCCAGCAGTGAATCTGGGGCGATCGCCCAGCATTTT. Its translation is CASSESGAIAQHF.

This chain connects TRBV5-1 to TRBJ2-7; D possibly uses TRBD1 or TRBD2 (5 bases each). The V gene lost 5 bases and the J gene lost 5 bases, with 17 bases spanning the gap. Germline values: CDR1 SGHRS, CDR2 YFSETQ. The CDR3 sequence is 14 residues long. CDR3 sequence (DNA): TGCGCCAGCAGGGGACGAAGCCCTTGGGACGAGCAGTACTTC. Translated, it gives CASRGRSPWDEQYF.

The CDR3 DNA follows: TGTGCTAGCGGGGAGCTTCTCACCGGGGAGCTGTTTTTT. It specifies CASGELLTGELFF. V gene TRBV7-7 combines with J gene TRBJ2-2, with 8 bases identical to TRBD2. Germline CDR1 and CDR2: SSHAT and FNYEAQ (reference sequence). This CDR3 region has 13 residues.

This clone was counted many times. The chain has TRBV30 and TRBJ2-5; D not resolved. V was clipped by 0 bases and J by 5 bases, with 16 bases between them. CDR1 and CDR2 from the germline V gene are GTSNPN and SVGIG (reference sequence). There are 15 residues in the CDR3. The CDR3 region has the DNA TGTGCCTGGAGTGTATTGCGAGGCCTGGGGGAGACCCAGTACTTC. Translating gives CAWSVLRGLGETQYF.

This chain joins TRBV7-9 and TRBJ2-3, with 13 bases identical to TRBD2. CDR3 length: 16 amino acids. V was pared by 5 bases and J by 7 bases, with 9 bases of the junction left unmatched. Looked up from germline, CDR1 is SEHNR and CDR2 is FQNEAQ (reference sequence). As DNA, the CDR3 is TGTGCCAGCAGCAAACTAGCGGGAGGGCCTGGGTATACGCAGTATTTT. Translation: CASSKLAGGPGYTQYF.

This clone was recorded only once. The CDR3 region has the DNA TGTGCCAGCAGCATGGACAGGGGGCTCGGAAACACCATATATTTT. Protein sequence: CASSMDRGLGNTIYF. The rearrangement joins TRBV7-9 to TRBJ1-3, with 11 bases aligning to TRBD1. V lost 5 bases, J lost 4 bases, and 4 bases stayed unmatched. This CDR3 has 15 residues. The germline gives CDR1 SEHNR, CDR2 FQNEAQ (reference sequence). The complete variable domain, with remaining parts taken from reference TRBV7-9 and TRBJ1-3, reads DTGVSQNPRHKITKRGQNVTFRCDPISEHNRLYWYRQTLGQGPEFLTYFQNEAQLEKSRLLSDRFSAERPKGSFSTLEIQRTEQGDSAMYLCASSMDRGLGNTIYFGEGSWLTVV.

The rearrangement uses TRBV5-1 and TRBJ2-1, with D maybe TRBD1 (6 bases). Per the germline V gene, CDR1 is SGHRS and CDR2 is YFSETQ. The V gene lost 0 bases and the J gene lost 2 bases, with 9 bases spanning the gap. The CDR3 extends over 15 amino acids. The CDR3 protein is CASSLEWTAYNEQFF. The CDR3 nucleotides read TGCGCCAGCAGCTTGGAATGGACAGCCTACAATGAGCAGTTCTTC.

The chain combines TRBV5-1 with TRBJ2-7, with D perhaps TRBD1 (5 bases). Trimming left V 4 bases short and J 2 bases short, with 13 bases between. The V gene's germline CDR1 is SGHRS and CDR2 YFSETQ. This CDR3 region has 14 residues. CDR3 DNA sequence: TGCGCCAGCAGCGCCTCGGACAATCCCTACGAGCAGTACTTC. Its translation: CASSASDNPYEQYF.